One TCR beta chain is described in this entry. The antigen remains unidentified. These data originate in a study of identifying expanded T cells in peripheral blood. Findings of the study overall: Across healthy donors, higher total template counts meant significantly greater approximately 2-week count variance. Technical replicates showed around 1.2 changed clones; around 2 weeks 15 to 20; four weeks 19.

Healthy donors had no documented immune events, such as infections, while sampled. Germline values: CDR1 LNHDA, CDR2 SQIVND (reference sequence). The V end lost 6 bases, the J end lost 4 bases, and 8 bases lay between the germline ends. This CDR3 contains 12 residues. TCRdb's table, derived via immunoSEQ multiplex PCR, lists solely in-frame clones and lacks some. The profile covers around 100,000 clones, with 80% to 90% appearing a single time and roughly 6% taken by the ten largest. The TCR sequence derives from a person aged 18 to 75 in good health. Sequences were obtained from blood. This sequence joins TRBV19 and TRBJ2-3; tentative D call: TRBD1 (5 bases). This CDR3 reads CASRQGADTQYF. As DNA, the CDR3 is TGTGCCAGTAGGCAGGGCGCAGATACGCAGTATTTT.